What follows are 22 T cell receptor beta chains derived from one specimen sequenced in a study of human T cells and chemical hapten exposure. TCRdb re-called the RACE reads through MiXCR, storing one row per CDR3 protein. The sample lists some 60,000 distinct CDR3 sequences, around 12% occurring once. Time point given: patch test 3, about 24 weeks after DPC sensitization. Treatment meaning: therapeutic diphenylcyclopropenone sensitization with weekly scalp DPC. The sample in question was whole blood, obtained in connection with sensitization to the hapten diphenylcyclopropenone (DPC). The receptors were gathered from a man in his thirties or forties with alopecia areata. Some clones in this sample may be carry-over from other donors' samples.

The chain employs TRBV7-2 and TRBJ1-5; weak D call: TRBD1 (5 bases). Germline V gene sequence: CDR1 SGHTA, CDR2 FQGNSA. CDR3 length: 15 residues. Trimming took 1 base from V and 11 from J, leaving 18 bases between them. Here the CDR3 DNA reads TGTGCCAGCAGCTTAGTTTCAGGGTCGGGTTCGGCCCAGCATTTT. It codes for CASSLVSGSGSAQHF.

This clonotype is categorized as medium-sized (0.01 to 0.1%). J is TRBJ1-2 and V is TRBV11-2, with D hard to call. The V gene's germline CDR1 is SGHAT and CDR2 FQNNGV. Trimming stripped 0 bases from V and 4 bases from J, with 12 bases between. The CDR3 runs 15 residues. The CDR3 nucleotides read TGTGCCAGCAGCTTAGATCCCGCTGCAGTCTATGGCTACACCTTC. Translating gives CASSLDPAAVYGYTF.

The sample holds a few counts of this clonotype. This chain connects TRBV7-9 to TRBJ2-3; D gene uncertain. Germline values: CDR1 SEHNR, CDR2 FQNEAQ (reference sequence). Trimming took off 1 base at V and 0 bases at J, with 8 bases between the two ends. The CDR3 is made up of 15 amino acids. This chain's CDR3 is CASSLGLLSTDTQYF. In DNA form, the CDR3 reads TGTGCCAGCAGCTTAGGGCTGCTTAGCACAGATACGCAGTATTTT.

In its sample, this clonotype was seen a few times. This rearrangement joins TRBV12-3 or TRBV12-4 to TRBJ2-7; 7 nucleotides match TRBD2. With V trimmed by 3 bases and J by 5 bases, 10 bases remained unmatched. The CDR3 loop spans 15 amino acids. Written as DNA, the CDR3 is TGTGCCAGCAGTTTCAGACTAGCCAATCCTAACGAGCAGTACTTC. Translating it yields CASSFRLANPNEQYF.

The chain recombines TRBV5-5 with TRBJ2-5, with 11 nucleotides matching TRBD2. The CDR3 is 17 amino acids. V shed 2 bases and J 4 bases; nucleotides not matched to a gene: 10. Germline V CDR1 and CDR2: SGHKS, YYEKEE (reference sequence). In DNA, the CDR3 is TGTGCCAGCAGCTTCCTAGCGGGGGGAGGATTAGGAGAGACCCAGTACTTC. Protein product: CASSFLAGGGLGETQYF.

This clonotype was observed a few times. V and J are TRBV29-1 and TRBJ1-1; 12 bases fit TRBD1. J gave up 4 bases and V 7 bases, and 7 bases lay outside the gene matches. From germline, CDR1 is SQVTM and CDR2 ANQGSEA. The CDR3 runs 14 residues. Here the CDR3 DNA reads TGCAGCGCCCGAAAGGGACAGGGGGCCACTGAAGCTTTCTTT. Residues: CSARKGQGATEAFF.

This clonotype was picked up many times. This chain links TRBV29-1 with TRBJ2-7, with D tentatively TRBD1 or TRBD2 (5 bases each). V was cut by 4 bases and J by 7 bases, with 14 bases left in between. The germline V gene has CDR1 SQVTM and CDR2 ANQGSEA. CDR3 size: 12 residues. CDR3 amino acids: CSVAGTEREQYF. The CDR3 DNA reads as TGCAGCGTTGCCGGGACCGAGCGGGAGCAGTACTTC.

Remarks on this clonotype: It may be a read error: a sequence one base away is much more abundant. This chain connects TRBV28 to TRBJ1-5; D is ambiguous. CDR1 is MDHEN and CDR2 is SYDVKM in the germline V gene. Trimming shortened V by 1 base and J by 5 bases, and 18 bases separated the two germline ends. This CDR3 comprises 17 residues. The CDR3 region has the DNA TGTGCCAGCAGTTTATCCCAGTCTAGTTTCAGCGATCAGCCCCAGCATTTT. Encoded protein: CASSLSQSSFSDQPQHF.

The chain has TRBV10-3 and TRBJ2-3; D ambiguous. V was pared by 0 bases and J by 3 bases, with 7 bases between. Germline V gene data show CDR1 as ENHRY and CDR2 as SYGVKD. The length of the CDR3 is 14 residues. The CDR3 DNA reads TGTGCCATCAGTGAGTCGAGAGTGACAGATACGCAGTATTTT. Translated: CAISESRVTDTQYF.

The chain is built from TRBV6-5 and TRBJ1-1, with 7 bases aligning to TRBD1. There are 18 residues in the CDR3. The V gene end was trimmed by 2 bases and the J gene end by 2 bases; junction bases not matched to a gene: 14. Germline values: CDR1 MNHEY, CDR2 SVGAGI. The CDR3 reads CASSYRHRGVRANTEAFF. In nucleotides, the CDR3 is TGTGCCAGCAGTTACCGCCACAGGGGTGTGAGAGCAAACACTGAAGCTTTCTTT.

This clonotype was observed many times. The chain employs TRBV7-8 and TRBJ1-5; D may be TRBD1 (5 bases). V lost 1 base and J 6 bases, leaving 13 bases between the germline ends. CDR3 size: 15 residues. Per germline, CDR1 SGHVS and CDR2 FQNEAQ. The DNA for the CDR3 is TGTGCCAGCAGCTTAGTGGGACCGAAAGGTCAGCCCCAGCATTTT. Its protein product is CASSLVGPKGQPQHF.

J is TRBJ2-1 and V is TRBV4-3; TRBD2 agrees at 8 bases. Germline CDR1 is LGHNA and CDR2 is YSLEER. V lost 0 bases to trimming and J lost 3 bases; unmatched junction nucleotides: 10. The CDR3 runs to 18 residues. The CDR3 reads CASSQEVSGGTFYNEQFF. The CDR3 coding sequence is TGCGCCAGCAGCCAAGAAGTTTCGGGAGGGACCTTCTACAATGAGCAGTTCTTC.

This clonotype appeared many times. The V call is TRBV6-2 or TRBV6-3, the J call TRBJ2-7; 8 bases align to TRBD1. The ends lost 6 bases at V and 4 bases at J; junction bases unmatched: 8. Germline V gives CDR1 MNHEY, CDR2 SVGEGT. The CDR3 has 14 residues. The CDR3: CASSRTGSEYEQYF. As DNA, the CDR3 is TGTGCCAGCAGCCGGACAGGGTCCGAATACGAGCAGTACTTC.

This rearrangement joins TRBV5-1 to TRBJ2-1; 9 nucleotides match TRBD1. V trimming: 5 bases; J trimming: 5 bases; junction bases outside the gene matches: 8. This CDR3 comprises 15 residues. CDR1 is SGHRS and CDR2 is YFSETQ in the germline V gene. The CDR3 sequence: CASRDPGQGDNEQFF. CDR3 DNA: TGCGCCAGCAGGGACCCGGGACAGGGAGACAATGAGCAGTTCTTC.

The genes are TRBV14 and TRBJ2-3, with D possibly matching TRBD2 (5 bases). V lost 4 bases to trimming and J lost 3 bases, with 11 bases between them. Per germline, CDR1 SGHDN and CDR2 FVKESK. The CDR3 sequence is 14 residues long. CDR3 sequence reads: CASSLQERTDTQYF. The CDR3 region has the DNA TGTGCCAGCAGCCTCCAGGAGCGGACAGATACGCAGTATTTT. Drawing the rest from reference TRBV14 and TRBJ2-3, the complete variable domain is EAGVTQFPSHSVIEKGQTVTLRCDPISGHDNLYWYRRVMGKEIKFLLHFVKESKQDESGMPNNRFLAERTGGTYSTLKVQPAELEDSGVYFCASSLQERTDTQYFGPGTRLTVL.

This clonotype was counted many times. V usage is TRBV12-3 or TRBV12-4 and J usage is TRBJ2-1; D is ambiguous. V was cut by 6 bases and J by 6 bases, with 9 bases left in between. The CDR3 is 12 residues long. The DNA of the CDR3 is TGTGCCAGCAGCCCGACGGCCAATGAGCAGTTCTTC. It specifies CASSPTANEQFF.

This clonotype appeared a few times. V and J are TRBV4-2 and TRBJ2-7, with 9 nucleotides matching TRBD2. The length of the CDR3 is 15 residues. V dropped 4 bases and J dropped 2; count of bases not matched to a gene: 6. Looked up from germline, CDR1 is LGHNA and CDR2 is YNFKEQ. CDR3 residues: CASSPRLAATYEQYF. The CDR3 DNA is TGTGCCAGCAGCCCCCGACTAGCGGCTACCTACGAGCAGTACTTC.

This clonotype occurred a few times. This rearrangement joins TRBV18 to TRBJ1-1; D perhaps matches TRBD1 (6 bases). The CDR3 is 16 residues long. Germline-derived CDR1 and CDR2 are KGHSH and LQKENI. The V end lost 2 bases, the J end lost 7 bases, and 20 bases lay between the germline ends. This CDR3 reads CASSPNHDLRGIEAFF. CDR3 sequence (DNA): TGTGCCAGCTCACCAAACCATGATCTAAGGGGGATTGAAGCTTTCTTT.

Here the CDR3 DNA reads TGCAGCGTTGCCAGCGGGGGGGTCCAAGAGACCCAGTACTTC. Its translation is CSVASGGVQETQYF. The chain has TRBV29-1 and TRBJ2-5; 10 nucleotides match TRBD2. CDR3 size: 14 residues. J was trimmed by 1 base and V by 4 bases; bases with no gene match: 3. Germline V gene data show CDR1 as SQVTM and CDR2 as ANQGSEA. Full variable domain (remainder filled in from reference TRBV29-1 and TRBJ2-5): SAVISQKPSRDICQRGTSLTIQCQVDSQVTMMFWYRQQPGQSLTLIATANQGSEATYESGFVIDKFPISRPNLTFSTLTVSNMSPEDSSIYLCSVASGGVQETQYFGPGTRLLVL.

The V call is TRBV7-7, the J call TRBJ2-3; 9 bases map to TRBD1. The germline V gene has CDR1 SSHAT and CDR2 FNYEAQ (reference sequence). The CDR3 has 14 amino acids. The ends lost 5 bases at V and 5 bases at J; junction bases unmatched: 5. CDR3 sequence (DNA): TGTGCCAGCAGCGGGACAGGGTATTTAGATACGCAGTATTTT. Translated: CASSGTGYLDTQYF.

This clonotype has more than one count but fewer than ten. The rearrangement joins TRBV18 to TRBJ1-3; D gene ambiguous. Germline CDR1 and CDR2: KGHSH and LQKENI. This CDR3 has 14 residues. Trimming removed 2 bases from V and 4 bases from J, with 9 bases in between. In nucleotides, the CDR3 is TGTGCCAGCTCACCATCCAGCGAAGGAAACACCATATATTTT. The encoded protein is CASSPSSEGNTIYF.

The J gene is TRBJ2-7, the V gene TRBV7-2, with TRBD2 matching over 11 bases. This CDR3 has 16 residues. Germline V gives CDR1 SGHTA, CDR2 FQGNSA. Trimming at V came to 5 bases and at J to 4 bases, leaving 10 bases not matched to a gene. The CDR3 DNA reads TGTGCCAGCAGCCTGGGTAGCGGGGGGGCCTCTTACGAGCAGTACTTC. This codes for CASSLGSGGASYEQYF.